This T cell receptor (beta chain) is drawn from a study of graft-versus-host responses after intestinal transplantation. Using immunoSEQ multiplex PCR, the repertoire was profiled, and TCRdb retains in-frame clones only, with some absent. The top ten clones hold roughly 7.1% of a sample with under 50,000 clones, around 92% of them seen once. This clonotype originated in a human patient who received an intestinal transplant, so some T cells may come from the graft donor. The source material was PBMCs, sampled 260 to 270 days after transplant.

CDR3 amino acids: CASGLVEGLGTEAFF. For the CDR3, the DNA is TGTGCTAGTGGTTTGGTTGAGGGTCTCGGCACTGAAGCTTTCTTT. The chain has TRBV12-5 and TRBJ1-1; no clear D. The germline V gene has CDR1 LGHNT and CDR2 FRNRAP. The V gene lost 0 bases and the J gene lost 4 bases, with 12 bases spanning the gap. CDR3 length equals 15 residues.